This TCR beta chain was documented in a study of cytomegalovirus exposure and HLA in healthy donors (dated by TCRdb to 2016 to 2017). At the level of the whole study: An earlier analysis of around 600 of the donors reported approximately 300 Gb of sequence data and roughly 100 million unique TCR beta sequences from 150 million to 200 million T cells. Roughly 300 gigabases of sequencing data and 70 million to 100 million unique TCR sequences were included in an early release covering 550 to 650 HLA-typed donors. Of the roughly 410 genotyped donors, 75% to 85% were placed in the genetic ancestry cluster associated with self-reported Caucasian donors. The study was designed to test whether signatures of past pathogen exposure could be identified by cataloging public T cell receptors. The study profiled the T cell repertoires of approximately 700 subjects by immunosequencing and related them to cytomegalovirus serostatus. Besides the first cohort of more than 650 subjects, a separate validation cohort made up of roughly 120 different subjects was used. To predict cytomegalovirus infection status, the study brought together high-throughput TCR immunosequencing, statistical association of individual TCRs with disease status, and machine learning. To study patterns of TCR occurrence, a later analysis re-analyzed previously published TCR beta repertoires from just over 650 donors and added high-resolution HLA genotyping. Rather than using new phenotypic data, the later analysis identified candidate immune exposures from TCR beta sequences and from how often those sequences occurred across donors. An earlier analysis of approximately 630 of the donors applied high-throughput TCR beta sequencing to assess whether each TCR beta V gene segment acted as functional or pseudogenic. Alongside the repertoire data, information on donor age, sex, ethnicity and CMV serostatus was compiled. In a later genetic analysis, genome-wide SNP genotypes for about 55% of the roughly 700 donors were used, and that subset was treated as a discovery cohort. Every repertoire in the discovery cohort had been generated on one and the same sequencing platform. HLA typing covered class I and class II loci at four-digit resolution. The number of donors typed differed by locus, with roughly 620-630 for A, B, C, DRB1 and DQB1, roughly 550 for DQA1, under 610 for DPA1, and around 460 for DPB1. Four to six DR-DQ haplotypes were handled as single units for association and clustering, since linkage in the cohort was strong. On average, about 240,000 unique TCR beta nucleotide sequences were sequenced per donor among some 420 genotyped donors of the cohort, with roughly a sixth of those sequences being non-productive. Overall results and qualifications from the work: An earlier analysis of some 560 of the donors showed that most TCR beta V segments appeared in productive rearrangements either about 87% or about 30% of the time, which broadly matched IMGT annotations. Presence/absence analyses assumed roughly uniform sequencing depth across donors, an assumption that may not hold. The authors suggested that the approach could potentially be extended to other disease states and immunological phenotypes. Most CMV-associated TCR beta chains appeared to be HLA-restricted in a later analysis, and the HLA associations seemed to be driven largely by CMV exposure. Most TCR sequences were observed very rarely across donors, whereas some public TCRs were present in many individuals. CMV serostatus was the only immune exposure information available for the cohort. Because counts were too low, roughly 17 rarely observed V segments, including chromosome 9 orphons, were left out of the earlier analysis of over 550 of the donors. A later analysis found that TCR association rates varied across HLA loci, with DRB1 alleles showing the most associated TCRs and HLA-C alleles the fewest. A further reported finding was that TCR beta sequences accurately predicted the HLA-A and HLA-B alleles for most subjects in the first cohort. V-gene and J-gene trimming of TCR beta chains was associated with a missense DCLRE1C variant in a later genetic analysis, and the association was replicated in an independent cohort. Three of the identified cytomegalovirus-associated TCR beta chains were confirmed in vitro to be specific for cytomegalovirus antigens. When HLA alleles, especially DR and DQ, strongly co-occurred, attributing TCR associations to individual alleles was difficult. A later genetic analysis reported fewer N-insertions in productive TCRs among donors in an Asian-associated ancestry cluster than the roughly 700-donor mean. The cohort was sequenced for TCR beta chains only, and without alpha or paired-chain data the features that could be detected were limited. In both the original and validation cohorts, the classifier was reported to diagnose cytomegalovirus status with high specificity and sensitivity. In the study, around 160 TCR beta chains were listed as associated with cytomegalovirus. Correlated functional status among segregating V segments might reflect linkage disequilibrium, but an unknown experimental factor could not be ruled out. Compared with equally common non-associated chains, HLA-associated TCR beta chains in a later analysis were more clonally expanded and had lower generation probabilities. Some IMGT-functional V segments, including TRBV6-2 and TRBV6-3, could not be distinguished by the 87-base-pair reads and were therefore excluded. Specific HLA alleles were associated with some 15,000 TCR beta sequences at a false discovery rate of 0.05 in a later analysis. Several of the top co-occurrence clusters appeared to be linked to parvovirus B19, influenza, CMV and Epstein-Barr virus, according to a later analysis. Because HLA typing was missing for some donors at each locus, association tests included only the typed subset. A cluster of highly shared sequence variants was judged likely to represent a technical artifact of the sequencing pipeline.

Concerning this clone itself: No antigen is known for it. Within one base of it there is no much larger clone, and no base qualities were kept.

Receptors were amplified or captured by the immunoSEQ multiplex PCR assay. The multiplex PCR relied on a mix of 60 forward primers for TCR Vbeta segments and 13 reverse primers for TCR Jbeta segments. The CDR3 region of rearranged TCR beta genes was amplified from genomic DNA by a multiplex PCR assay. The Illumina HiSeq System was used to sequence the amplified TCR beta libraries as 87-base-pair reads. The published analysis was carried out like this. A later analysis counted approximately 76 million unique TCR beta chains across the 550 to 800 repertoires, and some 11 million of these chains were shared by at least two donors. A nearest-neighbor algorithm error-corrected the raw reads and collapsed the reads into unique sequences, merging closely related sequences to remove PCR and sequencing errors. CDR3 sequences were aligned to IMGT reference sequences to assign V, D and J gene segments. Each retained sequence needed at least a six-nucleotide match to both a V gene segment and a J gene segment. Rearrangements were called productive when the CDR3 lacked stop codons and stayed in frame with V and J; all others were non-productive. CDR3 was defined by IMGT convention, running from the second conserved V-encoded cysteine to the conserved J-encoded phenylalanine. The earlier analysis of about 610 of the donors excluded any sequence lacking an unambiguous match to a single V gene segment. An earlier analysis of approximately 590 of the donors classified V segments as functional when productive rearrangements were above 56.7% and as segregating when the standard deviation between donors was above 5%. To diagnose cytomegalovirus status from the catalog of TCR beta chain sequences, a statistical classification framework was built. In a later analysis, V and J genes were assigned by comparing TCR nucleotide sequences against IMGT/GENE-DB human TR gene sequences. The TCRdist pipeline was used in a later analysis to assign CDR3 sequences and most-parsimonious VDJ recombination scenarios. In a later analysis, each TCR beta chain was defined by its CDR3 amino acid sequence together with its V-gene family, and reads lacking a unique V-gene family were excluded. In a later analysis, around 600 highly shared, low-generation-probability nucleotide sequences were removed to address suspected cross-contamination and a sequencing artifact. A later analysis calculated a clonal expansion index for each public chain from normalized within-repertoire ranks of inferred template counts. A later analysis computed generation probabilities with a VDJ recombination model fitted to out-of-frame rearrangements, and checked the results against IGoR. In a later analysis, TCR-TCR, TCR-HLA and TCR-CMV co-occurrence was scored with hypergeometric tests, and a repertoire-size bias correction was applied to TCR pairs. To estimate false discovery rates, a later analysis permuted the HLA or CMV assignments 20 times. In a later analysis, co-occurring TCRs were grouped using DBSCAN, and TCRdist sequence similarity was added for clustering within HLA-allele-positive subsets. Co-occurrence clustering excluded repertoires with fewer than 30,000 or more than 120,000 public chains, plus five with anomalous nucleotide sharing. The immuneACCESS repertoire file appears here via TCRdb, limited to in-frame rearrangements. These files lack a portion of the clones; in checked studies, under half of the deficit traces to unresolved V genes, and the cause of the others is not known. The DNA was the basis for D and trimming; V, J and clone size are from that table. A total of some 130,000 clones appear in this sample, more than 75% of them only once. The top ten clonotypes cover around 2.2% of the sample.

CDR1 and CDR2 are drawn from the germline V gene (reference sequence): SEHNR, FQNEAQ. From the cysteine through the phenylalanine, the CDR3 covers 15 amino acids. The read is trimmed to its CDR3 DNA, 45 bases read in frame from base 1. Relative to germline, V is missing 1 base and J is missing 13 bases, with 13 bases of the junction outside any gene match. In total, roughly 710 healthy bone marrow donors made up the cohort. All cohort members were sampled while nominally healthy, although unrecorded immune exposures were likely present. The donor was CMV seronegative and was included in the group of a few hundred seronegative cohort members. Every donor gave a peripheral blood sample, and the peripheral blood mononuclear cells from that sample were used for TCR beta sequencing. The Qiagen DNeasy Blood Extraction Kit was used to extract genomic DNA from the blood cell samples.

The chain was built from TRBV7-9 and TRBJ2-1, with TRBD2 identical over 7 junction bases. The sequence came from a man between 25 and 39 years old in good health and CMV-seronegative. Sequencing used PBMCs. The CDR3 sequence is CASSLVQGLRIEQFF. The bases are TGTGCCAGCAGCTTAGTTCAGGGACTAAGGATTGAACAGTTCTTC.